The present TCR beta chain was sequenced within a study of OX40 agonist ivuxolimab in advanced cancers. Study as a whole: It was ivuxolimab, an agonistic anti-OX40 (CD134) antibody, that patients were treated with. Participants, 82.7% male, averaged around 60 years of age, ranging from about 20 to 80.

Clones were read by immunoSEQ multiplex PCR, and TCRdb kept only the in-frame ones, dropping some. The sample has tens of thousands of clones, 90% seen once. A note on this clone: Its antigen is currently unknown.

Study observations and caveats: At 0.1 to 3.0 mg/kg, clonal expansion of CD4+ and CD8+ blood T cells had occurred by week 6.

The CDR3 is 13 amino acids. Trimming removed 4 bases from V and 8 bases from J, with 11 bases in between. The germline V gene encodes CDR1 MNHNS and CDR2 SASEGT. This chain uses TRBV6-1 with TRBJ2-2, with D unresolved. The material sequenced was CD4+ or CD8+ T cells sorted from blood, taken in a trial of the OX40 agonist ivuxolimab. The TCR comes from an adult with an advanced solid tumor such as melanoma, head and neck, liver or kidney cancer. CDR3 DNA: TGTGCCAGCAGTGCGGACCGTTCAGGGGAGCTGTTTTTT. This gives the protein CASSADRSGELFF.